This T cell receptor (beta chain) appears in the sequencing data of a study of cytomegalovirus exposure and HLA in healthy donors. Turning to the study itself: A preliminary data release comprised tens of millions of unique TCRs obtained from HLA-typed donors.

Researchers ran the PCR with 60 Vbeta and 13 Jbeta primers. This table comes from immunoSEQ multiplex PCR, and its TCRdb copy is limited to in-frame clones, with some not included. Here the sample spans some 140,000 clones, about 74% being singletons. The CDR3 runs 14 residues. Per germline, CDR1 SGHVS and CDR2 FQNEAQ. J gave up 5 bases and V 10 bases, and 4 bases lay outside the gene matches. As concerns this clone: Its antigen is undetermined.

Notes on the study in general: The authors confirmed in vitro that a few CMV-associated chains were specific for CMV antigens. Researchers counted 180 or so TCR beta chains as cytomegalovirus-associated. The classifier was said to identify cytomegalovirus status with high specificity and sensitivity.

This receptor was taken from a man aged 25-45 years in good health and CMV-seronegative. Sequenced input: PBMCs. This chain links TRBV7-8 with TRBJ2-5, with 16 bases fitting TRBD2. In DNA form, the CDR3 reads TGTGCCACCGGGACTAGCGGGAGGGGGGAGACCCAGTACTTC. It codes for CATGTSGRGETQYF.